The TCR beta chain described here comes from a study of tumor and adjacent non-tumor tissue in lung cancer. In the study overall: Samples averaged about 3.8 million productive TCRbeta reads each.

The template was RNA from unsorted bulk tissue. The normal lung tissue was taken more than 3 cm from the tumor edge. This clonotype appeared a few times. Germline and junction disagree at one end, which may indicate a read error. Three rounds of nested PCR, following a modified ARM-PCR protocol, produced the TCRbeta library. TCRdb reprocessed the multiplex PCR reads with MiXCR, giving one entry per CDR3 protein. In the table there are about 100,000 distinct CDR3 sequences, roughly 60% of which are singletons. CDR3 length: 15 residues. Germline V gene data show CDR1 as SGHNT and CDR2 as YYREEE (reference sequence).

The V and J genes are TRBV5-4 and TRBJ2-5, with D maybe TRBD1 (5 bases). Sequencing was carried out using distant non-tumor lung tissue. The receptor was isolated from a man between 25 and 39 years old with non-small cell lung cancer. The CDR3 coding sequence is TGTGCCAGTAGCTTCCGACAGTACGGACAAGAGACCCAGTACTTC. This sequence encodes CASSFRQYGQETQYF.